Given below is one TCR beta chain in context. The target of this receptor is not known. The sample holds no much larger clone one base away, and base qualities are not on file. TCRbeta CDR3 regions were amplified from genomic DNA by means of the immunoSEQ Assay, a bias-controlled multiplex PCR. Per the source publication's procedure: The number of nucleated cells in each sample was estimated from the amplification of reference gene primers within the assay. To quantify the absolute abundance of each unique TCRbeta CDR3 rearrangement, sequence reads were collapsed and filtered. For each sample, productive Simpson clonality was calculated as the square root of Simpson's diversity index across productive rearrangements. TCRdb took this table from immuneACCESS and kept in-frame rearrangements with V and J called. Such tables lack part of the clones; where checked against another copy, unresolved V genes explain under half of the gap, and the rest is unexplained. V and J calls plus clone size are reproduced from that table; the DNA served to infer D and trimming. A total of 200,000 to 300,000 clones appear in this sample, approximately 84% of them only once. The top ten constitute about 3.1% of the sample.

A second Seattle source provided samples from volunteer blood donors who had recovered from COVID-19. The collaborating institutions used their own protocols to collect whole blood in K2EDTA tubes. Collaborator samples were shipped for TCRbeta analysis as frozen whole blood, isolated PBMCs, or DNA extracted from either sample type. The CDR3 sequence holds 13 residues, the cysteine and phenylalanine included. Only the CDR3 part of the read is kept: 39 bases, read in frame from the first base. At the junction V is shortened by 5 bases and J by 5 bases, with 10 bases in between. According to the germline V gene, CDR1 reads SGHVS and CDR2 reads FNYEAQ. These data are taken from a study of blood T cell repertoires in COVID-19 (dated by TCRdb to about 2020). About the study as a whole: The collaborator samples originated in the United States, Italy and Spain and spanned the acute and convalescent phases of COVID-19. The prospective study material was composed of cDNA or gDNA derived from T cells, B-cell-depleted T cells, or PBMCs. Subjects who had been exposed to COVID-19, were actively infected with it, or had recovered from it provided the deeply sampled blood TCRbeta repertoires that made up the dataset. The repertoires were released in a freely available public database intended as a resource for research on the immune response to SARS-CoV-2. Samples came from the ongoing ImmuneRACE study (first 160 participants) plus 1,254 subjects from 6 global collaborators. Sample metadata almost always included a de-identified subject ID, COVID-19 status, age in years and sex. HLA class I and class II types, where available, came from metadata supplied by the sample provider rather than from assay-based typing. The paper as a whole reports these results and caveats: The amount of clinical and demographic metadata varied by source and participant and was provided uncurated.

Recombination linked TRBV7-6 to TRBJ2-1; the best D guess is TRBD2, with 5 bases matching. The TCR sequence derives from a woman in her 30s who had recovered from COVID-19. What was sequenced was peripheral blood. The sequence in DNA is TGTGCCAGCAGCCACCCGAGGGACAATGAGCAGTTCTTC. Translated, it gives CASSHPRDNEQFF.